These T cell receptor beta chains were read from a single sample in a study of CD8+CD57+ T cells in acquired aplastic anemia. From the reads, TCRdb called clonotypes with MiXCR, one entry per CDR3 protein. This sample has 450,000 to 600,000 distinct CDR3 sequences; roughly a third occur once, and the top ten carry roughly 0.8%. Sequenced sample: sorted CD4+, CD8+, or CD8+CD57+ T cells (not recorded which) from PBMCs. Receptors were obtained from a human donor with aplastic anemia. Each CDR3 is given with its conserved first and last residue. D genes are given only for firm matches. Clone size, where shown, is once, few, many, or a class for clones that have expanded.

j_call	clone_size	d_call	cdr3_length	v_call	cdr3_nt	cdr3_aa
TRBJ1-2	many	TRBD1	13	TRBV2	TGTGCCACCAAGGGACAGGGGGGCTATGGCTACACCTTC	CATKGQGGYGYTF
TRBJ1-1	-	TRBD1	15	TRBV5-5	TGTGCCAGCAGCTCTTGGACAGGGGTGGACACTGAAGCTTTCTTT	CASSSWTGVDTEAFF
TRBJ1-2	few	-	18	TRBV12-3/TRBV12-4	TGTGCCAGCAGTCCGGGACGCTGGACTTGGGCAGCTAACTATGGCTACACCTTC	CASSPGRWTWAANYGYTF
TRBJ1-5	-	-	17	TRBV27	TGTGCCAGCAGTTTCATCCGGCCGGGGGGACGCAATCAGCCCCAGCATTTT	CASSFIRPGGRNQPQHF
TRBJ1-1	few	-	14	TRBV6-1	TGTGCCAGCAACGGGGACGCCATCGGCACTGAAGCTTTCTTT	CASNGDAIGTEAFF
TRBJ2-5	many	-	11	TRBV7-9	TGTGCCAGCAGCCCACAAGAGACCCAGTACTTC	CASSPQETQYF
TRBJ1-2	-	-	10	TRBV25-1	TGTGCCAGCGTATCCTATGGCTACACCTTC	CASVSYGYTF
TRBJ1-6	many	-	17	TRBV5-1	TGCGCCAGCAGCATTTCGGCAGGGGAGTTCAGTGTTTCACCCCTCCACTTT	CASSISAGEFSVSPLHF
TRBJ2-3	few	-	14	TRBV5-4	TGTGCCAGCACCCGGGGCTCCGACACAGATACGCAGTATTTT	CASTRGSDTDTQYF
TRBJ2-5	once	-	16	TRBV7-9	TGTGCCAGCAGCTTATACCAGGGCACGGCAACTGGGACCCAGTACTTC	CASSLYQGTATGTQYF
TRBJ2-7	-	-	13	TRBV7-9	TGTGCCAGCAGCTCGGTAGGGTGGGACGAGCAGTACTTC	CASSSVGWDEQYF
TRBJ2-3	few	-	15	TRBV11-2	TGTGCCAGCAGCTTCAGGGAACGAAAAACAGATACGCAGTATTTT	CASSFRERKTDTQYF
TRBJ1-1	-	TRBD1	13	TRBV29-1	TGCAGCGTTTTAACAGGGGGGAACACTGAAGCTTTCTTT	CSVLTGGNTEAFF
TRBJ1-6	-	-	19	TRBV25-1	TGTGCCAGCAGCCCTATTCTTCCGACGGGGTCCTCCTATAATTCACCCCTCCACTTT	CASSPILPTGSSYNSPLHF
TRBJ2-7	-	-	14	TRBV6-1	TGTGCCACACTCCAACAGGACTACTCCTACGAGCAGTACTTC	CATLQQDYSYEQYF
TRBJ1-2	-	-	14	TRBV25-1	TGTGCCAGCGTAGATGGCAGGGTTATGGCTGGCTACACCTTC	CASVDGRVMAGYTF
TRBJ2-3	-	-	15	TRBV7-6	TGTGCCAGCAGCTTAGTTCAGAATCTTGCAGATACGCAGTATTTT	CASSLVQNLADTQYF
TRBJ2-3	-	-	13	TRBV10-3	TGTGCCATCGGCACTAGAAGCACAGATACGCAGTATTTT	CAIGTRSTDTQYF
TRBJ2-3	many	TRBD2	14	TRBV20-1	TGCAGTGCCACACTAGCGGGAGCGACAGATACGCAGTATTTT	CSATLAGATDTQYF
TRBJ2-3	-	-	14	TRBV19	TGTGCCAGTAGTATTGGGGGAGGCCCAGATACGCAGTATTTT	CASSIGGGPDTQYF
TRBJ2-7	many	-	11	TRBV29-1	TGCAGCGTTGAGGAGGGACACGAGCAGTACTTC	CSVEEGHEQYF
TRBJ1-5	-	-	12	TRBV7-2	TGTGCCAGCAGGGGGCTGGATCAGCCCCAGCATTTT	CASRGLDQPQHF
TRBJ1-4	-	-	14	TRBV10-3	TGTGCCATCAGTCCCCAGGGGTTTCGAGAAAAACTGTTTTTT	CAISPQGFREKLFF
TRBJ1-6	-	-	16	TRBV2	TGTGCCAGCAGTGAAGGGGAGGGGGGAGGTTCGTCACCCCTCCACTTT	CASSEGEGGGSSPLHF
TRBJ2-1	-	-	13	TRBV7-6	TGTGCCAGCAGCTTCTCACGGGTGGATGAGCAGTTCTTC	CASSFSRVDEQFF
TRBJ1-2	many	-	16	TRBV10-3	TGTGCCATCACCGCCAGTTCTGGGGGAGCTAACTATGGCTACACCTTC	CAITASSGGANYGYTF
TRBJ1-5	-	-	14	TRBV12-3/TRBV12-4	TGTGCCAGCAGTACTACACGAGGCAATCAGCCCCAGCATTTT	CASSTTRGNQPQHF
TRBJ2-4	many	TRBD2	15	TRBV10-3	TGTGCCATCAGTGAGGGGGGGGGTAGCAAAAACATTCAGTACTTC	CAISEGGGSKNIQYF
TRBJ2-1	-	-	12	TRBV30	TGTGCCTGGAGGACTAGAGTCGGTGAGCAGTTCTTC	CAWRTRVGEQFF
TRBJ1-1	once	TRBD1	15	TRBV19	TGTGCCAGTAGCGACAGGGTCGGGATTGGGACTGAAGCTTTCTTT	CASSDRVGIGTEAFF
TRBJ1-1	-	-	14	TRBV5-1	TGCGCCAGCAGCATGACCGGTATGAACACTGAAGCTTTCTTT	CASSMTGMNTEAFF
TRBJ2-7	many	-	14	TRBV19	TGTGCCAGTAGAGGACAGCTCAGCTCCTACGAGCAGTACTTC	CASRGQLSSYEQYF
TRBJ1-3	-	-	15	TRBV30	TGTGCCTGGAGTGTACGTAAACAATCTGGAAACACCATATATTTT	CAWSVRKQSGNTIYF
TRBJ2-1	-	-	12	TRBV7-9	TGTGCCAGCAGCCAAACCTCCAATGAGCAGTTCTTC	CASSQTSNEQFF
TRBJ1-1	many	-	13	TRBV15	TGTGCCACCAGCTCACAGCCGAACACTGAAGCTTTCTTT	CATSSQPNTEAFF
TRBJ1-1	-	-	13	TRBV10-3	TGTGCCATCAGTGAAAACAGGGCTGATGAAGCTTTCTTT	CAISENRADEAFF
TRBJ1-5	few	TRBD1	14	TRBV27	TGTGCCAGCAGTACCGACAGGGCTCGCCAGCCCCAGCATTTT	CASSTDRARQPQHF
TRBJ2-6	few	-	16	TRBV7-6	TGTGCCAGCAGCGCCTCGGTCGGCTCTGGGGCCAACGTCCTGACTTTC	CASSASVGSGANVLTF
TRBJ1-4	many	-	12	TRBV19	TGTGCCAGTAGAGGGTCGGTTGAAAAACTGTTTTTT	CASRGSVEKLFF
TRBJ2-3	few	TRBD2	17	TRBV9	TGTGCCAGCAGCGTAGGGACTAGCGGGAGACGGGCAGATACGCAGTATTTT	CASSVGTSGRRADTQYF
TRBJ1-4	-	-	13	TRBV7-9	TGTGCCAGCAGCTTAACAGGCTCTGAAAAACTGTTTTTT	CASSLTGSEKLFF
TRBJ2-1	-	TRBD2	16	TRBV3-1	TGTGCCAGCAGCCTCCGGACTAGCGGCATGGGGGATGAGCAGTTCTTC	CASSLRTSGMGDEQFF
TRBJ1-1	many	-	11	TRBV10-3	TGTGCCATCAGTGCGCACACTGAAGCTTTCTTT	CAISAHTEAFF